This T cell receptor beta chain was captured by sequencing in a study of OX40 agonist ivuxolimab in advanced cancers. For the study at large: The study treated patients with ivuxolimab, an agonistic anti-OX40 (CD134) antibody.

Method: immunoSEQ multiplex PCR; TCRdb's copy keeps in-frame clones and lacks some. The data contain around 65,000 clones, approximately 86% of them singletons. Deletions cut 0 bases from V and 4 bases from J, with 6 bases between. The CDR3 consists of 13 residues. Germline CDR1 SGHNT, CDR2 YYREEE (reference sequence). Here the sequenced sample was CD4+ or CD8+ T cells sorted from blood, taken in a trial of the OX40 agonist ivuxolimab. The receptor comes from an adult with an advanced solid tumor such as melanoma, head and neck, liver or kidney cancer. The chain recombines TRBV5-4 with TRBJ2-3; TRBD1 might be the D (5 bases). The CDR3, as DNA: TGTGCCAGCAGCTTGGTGGGGCCAGATACGCAGTATTTT. Translating gives CASSLVGPDTQYF.